This section outlines one T cell receptor beta chain sequence together with its context. TCRdb's copy holds only in-frame clones and misses some; the assay was immunoSEQ multiplex PCR. The sample includes about 200,000 clones, over 75% of them seen just once. This sample was taken from a study of blood T cell repertoires in COVID-19. For the study at large: Spain, Italy and the United States supplied samples that represented acute and convalescent COVID-19.

This CDR3 comprises 15 residues. Trimming removed 3 bases at V and 4 bases at J, with 13 bases between. From germline, CDR1 is SGHRS and CDR2 YFSETQ. Sequencing was carried out using peripheral blood. The chain carries TRBV5-1 and TRBJ1-4; possibly TRBD1 for D (5 bases). This TCR was sampled from a middle-aged woman with acute or convalescent COVID-19. The CDR3 loop reads CASSSQGPYNEKLFF. CDR3 in DNA: TGCGCCAGCAGCTCGCAGGGTCCGTATAATGAAAAACTGTTTTTT.